This T cell receptor beta chain was sequenced during a study of T cell repertoires in cytomegalovirus infection. Trimming pared 6 bases from V and 8 bases from J, leaving 13 bases between. There are 12 residues in the CDR3. Findings and caveats of the study: HLA-C-restricted TCR beta clonotypes specific for CMV led the ex vivo response.

A single record per CDR3 protein comes from TCRdb applying MiXCR to the reads. The repertoire has some 800,000 distinct CDR3 sequences, roughly 29% of them found once; the top ten carry roughly 14%. This clonotype has ten or more counts. Antigen: not known. The chain links TRBV12-3 or TRBV12-4 to TRBJ1-1; D remains unclear. The sample consisted of cultured CD8+ T cells from PBMCs, taken from culture after CMV antigen stimulation. This TCR came from a human donor in good health (CMV status not recorded). Some clones in this sample may be carry-over from other donors' samples. This CDR3 is CASSSGRLEAFF. As DNA, the CDR3 is TGTGCCAGCAGCTCCGGGAGACTCGAAGCTTTCTTT.